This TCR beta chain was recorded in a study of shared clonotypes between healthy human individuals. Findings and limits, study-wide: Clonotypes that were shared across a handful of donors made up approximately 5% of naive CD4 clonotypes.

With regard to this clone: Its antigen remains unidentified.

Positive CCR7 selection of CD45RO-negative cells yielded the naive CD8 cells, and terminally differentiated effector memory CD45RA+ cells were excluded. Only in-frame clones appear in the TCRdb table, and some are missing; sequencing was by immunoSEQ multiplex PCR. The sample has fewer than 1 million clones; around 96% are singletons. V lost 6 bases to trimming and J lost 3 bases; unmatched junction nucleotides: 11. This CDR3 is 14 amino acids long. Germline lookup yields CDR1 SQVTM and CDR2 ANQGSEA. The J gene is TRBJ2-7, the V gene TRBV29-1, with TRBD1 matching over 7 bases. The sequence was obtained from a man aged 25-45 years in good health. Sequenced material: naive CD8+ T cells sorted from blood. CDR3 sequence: CSVLSGTVSYEQYF. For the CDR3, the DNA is TGCAGCGTCCTTTCCGGGACAGTCAGCTACGAGCAGTACTTC.